The sequence of this T cell receptor (beta chain) was determined in a study of shared clonotypes between healthy human individuals. Study-level background: Serving as donors were two women and a few men, whose ages spanned 18 to 49.

This clone was seen only once. The antigen remains unidentified. Assay: immunoSEQ multiplex PCR; the TCRdb copy retains only in-frame clones and omits some. The repertoire includes about 680,000 clones, about 91% of them detected once, and 24% sits in the top ten. CD45RO-negative, CCR7-selected cells formed the naive CD8 fraction, which excluded terminally differentiated effector memory CD45RA+ cells. Adult donors, all healthy and HIV-negative, had no recent acute infections or vaccinations. Study-level findings and limits: Sorted-subset sequencing was shown by rarefaction to be incomplete despite large depth. Relative to memory subsets, naive subsets generally showed larger estimated richness.

This clonotype was sampled from a man aged 25 to 40 in good health. Sequenced sample: naive CD8+ T cells sorted from blood.

In DNA, the CDR3 is TGTGCCAGCAGTTTCAGACAGGGGGCGGCTAATGAAAAACTGTTTTTT. It codes for CASSFRQGAANEKLFF. The gene calls are TRBV7-9 and TRBJ1-4; TRBD1 matches 10 bases. This CDR3 has 16 residues. With V trimmed by 6 bases and J by 3 bases, 7 bases remained unmatched. Germline CDR1 and CDR2: SEHNR and FQNEAQ (reference sequence).